The 22 T cell receptor beta chains below were found in one sample sequenced in a study of Ad26.COV2.S vaccination and SARS-CoV-2 variants. This sample's treatment: about 20 received Ad26.COV2.S at low or high dose, single or two shots; 5 received placebo; per-sample allocation not given. The samples were gathered on day 63 after the first injection of vaccine or placebo. Clones were read by immunoSEQ multiplex PCR, and TCRdb kept only the in-frame ones, dropping some. The sample has 440,000 or so clones, roughly 87% seen once. Here the sequenced sample was peripheral blood, taken in a trial of Ad26.COV2.S vaccine versus placebo. Receptor source: a person between 18 and 59 years old who received the Ad26.COV2.S COVID-19 vaccine or a placebo.

The V and J genes are TRBV7-2 and TRBJ2-2, with D perhaps TRBD2 (5 bases). This CDR3 comprises 13 residues. The V end was cut by 5 bases, the J end by 5 bases, with 9 bases between. Germline CDR1 and CDR2: SGHTA and FQGNSA. This chain's CDR3 is CASSASGTGELFF. In nucleotides, the CDR3 is TGTGCCAGCAGCGCGTCGGGGACCGGGGAGCTGTTTTTT.

V gene TRBV7-8 combines with J gene TRBJ2-3, with D maybe TRBD2 (6 bases). The CDR3 length is 14 residues. Trimming pared 0 bases from V and 5 bases from J, leaving 9 bases between. CDR1 is SGHVS and CDR2 is FQNEAQ in the germline V gene. The CDR3: CASSLARRGDTQYF. In DNA form, the CDR3 reads TGTGCCAGCAGCTTAGCCCGGCGGGGAGATACGCAGTATTTT.

This chain connects TRBV19 to TRBJ2-2, with 13 bases matching TRBD2. Germline-derived CDR1 and CDR2 are LNHDA and SQIVND (reference sequence). Losses at the gene ends were 6 bases for V and 5 bases for J; bases not matched to a gene: 6. This CDR3 is 16 amino acids long. The CDR3 DNA is TGTGCCAGTAGCGGACTAGCGGGAGTAGAGACCGGGGAGCTGTTTTTT. Translated, it gives CASSGLAGVETGELFF.

The genes are TRBV11-1 and TRBJ1-5; no clear D gene. This CDR3 contains 15 residues. The germline CDR1 and CDR2 sequences are SGHAT and FQDESV (reference sequence). V was shortened by 5 bases and J by 0 bases, with 11 bases between the two germline ends. CDR3 nucleotides: TGTGCCAGCAGCCCGGACGGGAATAGCAATCAGCCCCAGCATTTT. This encodes CASSPDGNSNQPQHF.

The chain couples TRBV7-2 to TRBJ1-4; 7 bases align to TRBD1. Germline-derived CDR1 and CDR2 are SGHTA and FQGNSA. This CDR3 is 14 amino acids long. V was clipped by 4 bases and J by 4 bases; unmatched bases: 3. CDR3 in DNA: TGTGCCAGCAGCTCGGACAGGCATAATGAAAAACTGTTTTTT. This codes for CASSSDRHNEKLFF.

This clone was seen just once. The V and J genes are TRBV7-3 and TRBJ2-1, with 7 bases identical to TRBD1. Unmatched junction bases numbered 6, after V lost 4 bases and J lost 9 bases. In germline, CDR1 is SGHTA, CDR2 FQGTGA. The length of the CDR3 is 13 residues. Here the CDR3 reads CASSSRQGSEQFF. In nucleotides, the CDR3 is TGTGCCAGCAGCTCGAGACAGGGCAGTGAGCAGTTCTTC.

The gene calls are TRBV28 and TRBJ1-5, with D tentatively TRBD1 (6 bases). V shed 5 bases and J shed 7 bases, with 18 bases lying between them. The CDR3 has 15 residues. Germline CDR1 reads MDHEN; CDR2 reads SYDVKM. Here the CDR3 reads CASSRGGAQGQPQHF. The DNA for the CDR3 is TGTGCCAGCAGTAGAGGGGGGGCGCAGGGGCAGCCCCAGCATTTT.

The chain joins TRBV11-3 to TRBJ2-5; perhaps TRBD1 as D (7 bases). In germline, CDR1 is SGHNT, CDR2 YENEEA. V lost 5 bases and J lost 9, with 22 bases in between. CDR3 size: 15 residues. The CDR3 loop is CASSPKGGDQGAQYF. The CDR3 DNA sequence: TGTGCCAGCAGCCCCAAGGGAGGAGACCAGGGGGCCCAGTACTTC.

The V call is TRBV24-1, the J call TRBJ2-3; D gene unclear. CDR3 length: 16 amino acids. CDR1 is KGHDR and CDR2 is SFDVKD in the germline V gene. Trimming removed 1 base at V and 0 bases at J, with 10 bases between. This CDR3 is CATSDFGQSSTDTQYF. CDR3 DNA: TGTGCCACCAGTGATTTTGGTCAGTCTAGCACAGATACGCAGTATTTT.

This chain uses TRBV30 with TRBJ1-2; TRBD1 matches at 8 bases. The ends lost 2 bases at V and 4 bases at J; junction bases unmatched: 3. The CDR3 is 13 residues long. Looked up from germline, CDR1 is GTSNPN and CDR2 is SVGIG (reference sequence). The DNA for the CDR3 is TGTGCCTGGAGTTTGGGACAGGCCTATGGCTACACCTTC. Translated: CAWSLGQAYGYTF.

The chain uses TRBV2 and TRBJ2-7; D may match TRBD1 or TRBD2 (5 bases each). Germline CDR1 SNHLY, CDR2 FYNNEI. The CDR3 runs to 13 residues. Trimming stripped 6 bases from V and 3 bases from J, with 12 bases between. The CDR3 sequence: CASRGARDYEQYF. CDR3 coding DNA: TGTGCCAGCAGAGGGGCGAGGGACTACGAGCAGTACTTC.

J is TRBJ2-2 and V is TRBV28; 8 bases map to TRBD1. The germline CDR1 and CDR2 sequences are MDHEN and SYDVKM. Trimming took 3 bases from V and 5 from J; bases not matched to a gene: 2. This CDR3 contains 14 residues. The CDR3 sequence: CASSFRTGTGELFF. CDR3 in DNA: TGTGCCAGCAGTTTCCGGACAGGGACCGGGGAGCTGTTTTTT.

The chain recombines TRBV6-6 with TRBJ2-7, with 7 bases fitting TRBD1. Unmatched junction bases numbered 8, after V lost 6 bases and J lost 3 bases. This CDR3 region has 14 residues. Germline values: CDR1 MNHNY, CDR2 SVGAGI (reference sequence). In DNA, the CDR3 is TGTGCCAGCAGACTCACAGGGGTCGACTACGAGCAGTACTTC. It specifies CASRLTGVDYEQYF.

This sequence joins TRBV7-9 and TRBJ2-3, with TRBD2 as a possible D gene (7 bases). Germline lookup yields CDR1 SEHNR and CDR2 FQNEAQ (reference sequence). The CDR3 has 16 residues. V was trimmed by 1 base and J by 3 bases, leaving 14 bases between them. The CDR3 spells CASSLVSGGKTDTQYF. The CDR3 coding sequence is TGTGCCAGCAGCTTAGTCTCGGGGGGCAAAACAGATACGCAGTATTTT.

V and J are TRBV11-2 and TRBJ2-5; D gene uncertain. Germline CDR1 reads SGHAT; CDR2 reads FQNNGV. V dropped 5 bases and J dropped 5 bases, with 9 bases sitting between them. The CDR3 sequence is 12 residues long. CDR3 in DNA: TGTGCCAGCAGCCCCGCCTTGGAGACCCAGTACTTC. Translated, it gives CASSPALETQYF.

The chain couples TRBV9 to TRBJ2-3; 13 nucleotides line up with TRBD2. The germline gives CDR1 SGDLS, CDR2 YYNGEE. CDR3 length: 17 residues. Trimming took 0 bases from V and 2 from J; bases not matched to a gene: 3. Here the CDR3 reads CASSVEGLAGPTDTQYF. Written as DNA, the CDR3 is TGTGCCAGCAGCGTAGAGGGACTAGCGGGACCCACAGATACGCAGTATTTT.

The CDR3 here is CASSLQRPYEQYF. DNA of the CDR3: TGTGCCAGCAGCTTACAACGGCCCTACGAGCAGTACTTC. The V gene is TRBV7-2, the J gene TRBJ2-7; no reliable D call. Trimming took 2 bases from V and 2 from J, leaving 7 bases between them. The germline V gene encodes CDR1 SGHTA and CDR2 FQGNSA. The length of the CDR3 is 13 residues.

In this sample, this clone turned up once. V is TRBV27 and J is TRBJ2-2, with 10 bases identical to TRBD1. This CDR3 spans 15 amino acids. Germline V gene data show CDR1 as MNHEY and CDR2 as SMNVEV (reference sequence). J lost 5 bases, V lost 5 bases, and 5 bases had no gene match. CDR3 sequence: CASSTRDRGTGELFF. Here the CDR3 DNA reads TGTGCCAGCAGTACCCGGGACAGGGGAACCGGGGAGCTGTTTTTT.

Details on this clone: The sample contains more than one DNA sequence encoding this CDR3. The gene calls are TRBV7-2 and TRBJ2-7; TRBD2 agrees at 11 bases. CDR1 and CDR2 from the germline V gene are SGHTA and FQGNSA. This CDR3 comprises 16 residues. Trimming took 4 bases from V and 4 from J; bases not matched to a gene: 9. The CDR3 loop is CASSSLGTSGRYEQYF. The CDR3 coding sequence is TGTGCCAGCAGCTCGTTAGGTACTAGCGGGAGATACGAGCAGTACTTC.

The chain joins TRBV15 to TRBJ1-1; D gene unclear. The germline V gene has CDR1 LNHNV and CDR2 YYDKDF (reference sequence). This CDR3 region has 17 residues. Trimming cost V 3 bases and J 1 base, with 18 bases left between them. The CDR3 DNA is TGTGCCACCAGCAGTGGTTATAAGAGGTTTGCGAACACTGAAGCTTTCTTT. Protein sequence: CATSSGYKRFANTEAFF.

This chain connects TRBV10-3 to TRBJ1-5; 9 positions match TRBD1. After removal of 2 bases from V and 6 bases from J, the junction contained 8 bases not matched to a gene. This CDR3 has 16 residues. CDR1 and CDR2 from the germline V gene are ENHRY and SYGVKD. CDR3 sequence reads: CAISEVDRGFSQPQHF. The CDR3 DNA follows: TGTGCCATCAGTGAGGTCGACAGGGGGTTTAGTCAGCCCCAGCATTTT.

The chain employs TRBV9 and TRBJ1-6, with D perhaps TRBD1 (5 bases). In germline, CDR1 is SGDLS, CDR2 YYNGEE. V shed 4 bases and J shed 7 bases, with 15 bases lying between them. The length of the CDR3 is 15 residues. The CDR3 DNA follows: TGTGCCAGCAGCCCTACGGGGGGTGAAAATTCACCCCTCCACTTT. Translating it yields CASSPTGGENSPLHF.